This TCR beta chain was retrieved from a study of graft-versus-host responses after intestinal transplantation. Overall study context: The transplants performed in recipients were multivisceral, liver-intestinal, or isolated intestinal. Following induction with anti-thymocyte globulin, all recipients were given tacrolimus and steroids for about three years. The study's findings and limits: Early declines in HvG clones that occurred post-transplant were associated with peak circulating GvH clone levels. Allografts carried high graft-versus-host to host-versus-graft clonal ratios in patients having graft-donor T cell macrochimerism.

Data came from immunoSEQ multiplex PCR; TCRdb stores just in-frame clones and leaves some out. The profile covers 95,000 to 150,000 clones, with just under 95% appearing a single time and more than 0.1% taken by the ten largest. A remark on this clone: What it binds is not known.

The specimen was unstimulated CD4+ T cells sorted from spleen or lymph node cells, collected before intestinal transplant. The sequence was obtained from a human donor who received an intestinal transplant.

Here the CDR3 reads CASSLGPYWVGNQPQHF. The DNA of the CDR3 is TGTGCCAGCAGCTTGGGCCCGTACTGGGTTGGCAATCAGCCCCAGCATTTT. The chain is built from TRBV5-5 and TRBJ1-5; D is unresolved. With 0 bases removed from V and 2 bases from J, the gap between germline ends came to 15 bases. From germline, CDR1 is SGHKS and CDR2 YYEKEE (reference sequence). The CDR3 runs 17 residues.